A single sample gave rise to the 3 T cell receptor beta chains below, sequenced in a study of beta chain features in type 1 diabetes. Investigators reverse transcribed all isolated RNA, so they sequenced expressed TCRB transcripts. Repertoires were generated with immunoSEQ multiplex PCR, while TCRdb's copy carries only in-frame clones and drops some. This sample has roughly 140,000 clones, with under 60% found just once. The sample comprised Tregs from blood. The receptors derive from a man aged 18 to 30 in good health.

The chain joins TRBV28 to TRBJ2-3, with D tentatively TRBD1 (6 bases). In germline, CDR1 is MDHEN, CDR2 SYDVKM. CDR3 length: 13 amino acids. Trimming pared 6 bases from V and 1 base from J, leaving 8 bases between. CDR3 DNA sequence: TGTGCCAGCAGGAACAGGGGCACAGATACGCAGTATTTT. Residues: CASRNRGTDTQYF.

The count of this clone is one. The chain is built from TRBV29-1 and TRBJ1-1, with 7 bases identical to TRBD1. The CDR3 contains 13 residues. The V and J ends lost 3 bases and 4 bases, in that order; junction bases with no gene match: 5. CDR1 is SQVTM, CDR2 ANQGSEA, per germline. Here the CDR3 DNA reads TGCAGCGTTGAGGGACAGAGCCTCACTGAAGCTTTCTTT. Its translation: CSVEGQSLTEAFF. Filled out from reference TRBV29-1 and TRBJ1-1, the complete variable domain reads SAVISQKPSRDICQRGTSLTIQCQVDSQVTMMFWYRQQPGQSLTLIATANQGSEATYESGFVIDKFPISRPNLTFSTLTVSNMSPEDSSIYLCSVEGQSLTEAFFGQGTRLTVV.

This chain connects TRBV5-1 to TRBJ2-7, with 8 bases that match TRBD1. With V trimmed by 2 bases and J by 5 bases, 6 bases remained unmatched. The germline V gene has CDR1 SGHRS and CDR2 YFSETQ. This CDR3 spans 14 amino acids. CDR3 nucleotides: TGCGCCAGCAGCTTCAGGACAGGGTGGGACGAGCAGTACTTC. Protein product: CASSFRTGWDEQYF.